Presented here are 8 T cell receptor beta chains from one specimen sequenced in a study of blood T cell repertoires in COVID-19. Clones were read by immunoSEQ multiplex PCR, and TCRdb kept only the in-frame ones, dropping some. Altogether approximately 160,000 clones are present, around 82% being singletons, with the ten largest covering roughly 1.2%. The sample consisted of peripheral blood. The receptors come from a man aged 55 to 70 who had recovered from COVID-19.

This chain links TRBV10-3 with TRBJ2-7, with a tentative D call TRBD2 (6 bases). The CDR3 spans 17 residues. Per the germline V gene, CDR1 is ENHRY and CDR2 is SYGVKD. Deletions cut 6 bases from V and 4 bases from J, with 25 bases between. The CDR3 sequence is CAISQREEGPSLYEQYF. Written as DNA, the CDR3 is TGTGCCATCAGCCAGAGGGAGGAGGGCCCCAGTCTATACGAGCAGTACTTC.

The CDR3 protein is CASSTGLHYEQYF. As DNA, the CDR3 is TGTGCCAGCAGCACAGGGTTACACTACGAGCAGTACTTC. The chain links TRBV6-5 to TRBJ2-7, with D possibly matching TRBD1 (6 bases). The CDR3 consists of 13 residues. The V gene's germline CDR1 is MNHEY and CDR2 SVGAGI. The V gene lost 6 bases and the J gene lost 3 bases, with 12 bases spanning the gap.

J is TRBJ1-3 and V is TRBV9, with D possibly TRBD1 on 6 matching bases. V was trimmed by 3 bases and J by 5 bases, leaving 15 bases between them. Germline loops: CDR1 SGDLS, CDR2 YYNGEE. The length of the CDR3 is 15 residues. The CDR3 loop reads CASSARGGSRNTIYF. The CDR3 bases are TGTGCCAGCAGCGCCAGAGGGGGTTCAAGAAACACCATATATTTT.

CDR3 in amino acids: CASSPTTGPNEQFF. CDR3 DNA: TGTGCCAGCAGCCCGACCACAGGGCCCAATGAGCAGTTCTTC. The chain links TRBV4-2 to TRBJ2-1; tentatively, D is TRBD1 (6 bases). With 4 bases removed from V and 6 bases from J, the gap between germline ends came to 13 bases. CDR1 LGHNA and CDR2 YNFKEQ come from the germline V gene. This CDR3 is 14 amino acids long.

V and J are TRBV10-3 and TRBJ2-2; a possible D gene is TRBD2 (6 bases). The ends were cut back, 8 bases at V and 0 bases at J, with 16 bases in the middle. Germline V gives CDR1 ENHRY, CDR2 SYGVKD. The CDR3 runs to 16 residues. This CDR3 is CAIRTGEGANTGELFF. CDR3 coding DNA: TGTGCCATCCGAACGGGAGAGGGCGCGAACACCGGGGAGCTGTTTTTT.

The chain is built from TRBV30 and TRBJ1-2, with TRBD1 as a possible D gene (6 bases). The ends were cut back, 0 bases at V and 4 bases at J, with 9 bases in the middle. Germline V CDR1 and CDR2: GTSNPN, SVGIG (reference sequence). This CDR3 contains 13 residues. CDR3 loop: CAWSVQGTYGYTF. DNA for the CDR3: TGTGCCTGGAGTGTACAGGGAACCTATGGCTACACCTTC. The full variable domain, with the rest looked up from reference TRBV30 and TRBJ1-2, is SQTIHQWPATLVQPVGSPLSLECTVEGTSNPNLYWYRQAAGRGLQLLFYSVGIGQISSEVPQNLSASRPQDRQFILSSKKLLLSDSGFYLCAWSVQGTYGYTFGSGTRLTVV.

This clone was counted once. V gene TRBV11-1 combines with J gene TRBJ2-1; TRBD1 agrees at 8 bases. Unmatched junction bases numbered 10, after V lost 2 bases and J lost 7 bases. Germline-derived CDR1 and CDR2 are SGHAT and FQDESV (reference sequence). The CDR3 contains 16 residues. CDR3 sequence reads: CASSLLQGASRNEQFF. The CDR3 DNA sequence: TGTGCCAGCAGCTTACTTCAGGGGGCTTCGCGAAATGAGCAGTTCTTC. Variable domain in full (rest from reference TRBV11-1 and TRBJ2-1): EAEVAQSPRYKITEKSQAVAFWCDPISGHATLYWYRQILGQGPELLVQFQDESVVDDSQLPKDRFSAERLKGVDSTLKIQPAELGDSAMYLCASSLLQGASRNEQFFGPGTRLTVL.

The gene calls are TRBV6-1 and TRBJ1-2, with a weak D call TRBD1 (5 bases). The CDR3 is 13 amino acids. Germline V gene data show CDR1 as MNHNS and CDR2 as SASEGT. The ends were cut back, 3 bases at V and 5 bases at J, with 10 bases in the middle. DNA of the CDR3: TGTGCCAGCAGTGAGGACAACGAGTATGGCTACACCTTC. Protein sequence: CASSEDNEYGYTF.